The sequence of this TCR beta chain was determined in a study of cytomegalovirus exposure and HLA in healthy donors. Germline V CDR1 and CDR2: SGDLS, YYNGEE. V was pared by 0 bases and J by 0 bases, with 9 bases between. The CDR3 spans 15 residues. Assay used: immunoSEQ multiplex PCR; TCRdb lists only in-frame clones, some missing. Seen here are approximately 160,000 clones, roughly 96% observed once, and the top ten hold more than 0.7%. The chain has TRBV9 and TRBJ1-1; D call uncertain. The material sequenced was PBMCs. This TCR was sampled from a woman younger than 35 in good health and CMV-seronegative. CDR3 amino acids: CASSVASVMNTEAFF. The CDR3 nucleotides read TGTGCCAGCAGCGTAGCGTCAGTCATGAACACTGAAGCTTTCTTT.